The rows below give T cell receptor beta chains drawn from one sample of a study of T cell changes during pregnancy in multiple sclerosis. TCRdb's table, derived via immunoSEQ multiplex PCR, lists solely in-frame clones and lacks some. The sample includes 40,000 to 45,000 clones, 85% to 95% of them seen just once. The specimen was CD4+ T cells from peripheral blood mononuclear cells, collected in the third trimester of pregnancy. These receptor sequences come from a female donor with multiple sclerosis, enrolled in a pregnancy study. CDR3s include the opening cysteine and the closing phenylalanine or tryptophan. The D gene is left open where the match is weak. Clone size, where shown, is once, few, many, or a class for clones that have expanded.

CDR3 protein | CDR3 DNA | V gene | clone size | J gene | D gene
CASSLGALGSEQFF | TGCGCCAGCAGCTTGGGGGCCCTGGGGAGCGAGCAGTTCTTC | TRBV5-1 | once | TRBJ2-1 | .
CASSPQGGSTTEAFF | TGTGCCAGCTCACCTCAGGGGGGTTCTACCACTGAAGCTTTCTTT | TRBV18 | once | TRBJ1-1 | TRBD1
CASSDLYTQYF | TGTGCCAGCAGTGACCTCTATACGCAGTATTTT | TRBV6-4 | . | TRBJ2-3 | .
CASSFPGSYEQYF | TGTGCCAGCAGCTTCCCGGGCTCCTACGAGCAGTACTTC | TRBV5-4 | . | TRBJ2-7 | .
CASSLVTAGEGEQYF | TGCGCCAGCAGCTTGGTGACAGCGGGAGAGGGCGAGCAGTACTTC | TRBV5-1 | . | TRBJ2-7 | TRBD2
CASSPHNGELFF | TGTGCCAGCAGCCCGCACAACGGGGAGCTGTTTTTT | TRBV7-6 | . | TRBJ2-2 | .
CASRPQGTPDTQYF | TGTGCCAGCAGGCCACAGGGGACCCCAGATACGCAGTATTTT | TRBV6-1 | . | TRBJ2-3 | TRBD1
CASTRDRGLGQPQHF | TGTGCCAGTACTAGGGACAGGGGGCTAGGACAGCCCCAGCATTTT | TRBV19 | . | TRBJ1-5 | TRBD1
CASSFELAGYTGELFF | TGTGCCAGCAGCTTTGAACTAGCGGGATACACCGGGGAGCTGTTTTTT | TRBV11-3 | . | TRBJ2-2 | TRBD2
CASSGGTGFNNEQFF | TGTGCCAGCAGTGGAGGGACAGGGTTTAACAATGAGCAGTTCTTC | TRBV25-1 | . | TRBJ2-1 | TRBD1
CASSFQRSNTGELFF | TGTGCCAGCAGCTTTCAGCGATCTAACACCGGGGAGCTGTTTTTT | TRBV7-2 | . | TRBJ2-2 | .
CASSWAGTRGYNEQFF | TGTGCCAGCAGCTGGGCCGGGACTAGAGGGTACAATGAGCAGTTCTTC | TRBV5-4 | . | TRBJ2-1 | TRBD2
CASQARGADTQYF | TGTGCCAGCCAGGCTCGCGGGGCAGATACGCAGTATTTT | TRBV2 | . | TRBJ2-3 | .
CASSEASLAGVGTYEQYF | TGTGCCAGCAGTGAAGCGTCACTAGCGGGAGTGGGGACCTACGAGCAGTACTTC | TRBV2 | . | TRBJ2-7 | TRBD2
CASSATSGRSTGELFF | TGTGCCAGCAGTGCTACTAGCGGGAGATCAACCGGGGAGCTGTTTTTT | TRBV2 | . | TRBJ2-2 | TRBD2
CASSERETFTDTQYF | TGTGCCAGCAGTGAGAGGGAGACCTTCACAGATACGCAGTATTTT | TRBV2 | . | TRBJ2-3 | .
CASSFSDISYEQYF | TGTGCCAGCAGCTTCAGTGACATATCCTACGAGCAGTACTTC | TRBV7-2 | . | TRBJ2-7 | .
CASSVATGNYGYTF | TGTGCCAGCAGCGTAGCTACGGGAAACTATGGCTACACCTTC | TRBV9 | . | TRBJ1-2 | .
CASRRSGTLANYGYTF | TGTGCCAGCAGACGGTCTGGGACACTTGCTAACTATGGCTACACCTTC | TRBV28 | . | TRBJ1-2 | .
CASTERGAGTDTQYF | TGTGCCAGCACCGAACGGGGAGCTGGCACAGATACGCAGTATTTT | TRBV7-2 | . | TRBJ2-3 | .
CASSFFGMGTDTQYF | TGTGCCAGCAGCTTTTTCGGGATGGGCACAGATACGCAGTATTTT | TRBV7-9 | . | TRBJ2-3 | .
CASSPGTQNEKLFF | TGTGCCAGCAGCCCCGGGACACAAAATGAAAAACTGTTTTTT | TRBV5-4 | . | TRBJ1-4 | .